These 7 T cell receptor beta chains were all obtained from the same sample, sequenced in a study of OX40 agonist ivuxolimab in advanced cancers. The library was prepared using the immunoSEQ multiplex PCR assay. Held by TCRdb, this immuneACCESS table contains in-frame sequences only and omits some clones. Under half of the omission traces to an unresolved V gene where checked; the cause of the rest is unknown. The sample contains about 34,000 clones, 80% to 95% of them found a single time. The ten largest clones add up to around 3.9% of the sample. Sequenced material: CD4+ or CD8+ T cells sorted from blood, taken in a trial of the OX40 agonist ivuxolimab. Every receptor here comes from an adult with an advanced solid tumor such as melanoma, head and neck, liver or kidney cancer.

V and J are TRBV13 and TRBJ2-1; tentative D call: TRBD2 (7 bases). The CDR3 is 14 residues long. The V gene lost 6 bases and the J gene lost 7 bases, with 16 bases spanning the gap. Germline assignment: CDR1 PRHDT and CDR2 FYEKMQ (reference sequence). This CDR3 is CASRRGGGSNEQFF. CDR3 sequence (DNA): TGTGCCAGCAGGAGGGGGGGTGGAAGTAATGAGCAGTTCTTC.

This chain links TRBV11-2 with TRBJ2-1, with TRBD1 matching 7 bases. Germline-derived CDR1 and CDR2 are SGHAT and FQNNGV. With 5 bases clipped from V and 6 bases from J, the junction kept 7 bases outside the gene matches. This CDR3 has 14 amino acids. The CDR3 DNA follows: TGTGCCAGCAGCATTGACAGGGCTGGCAATGAGCAGTTCTTC. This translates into CASSIDRAGNEQFF.

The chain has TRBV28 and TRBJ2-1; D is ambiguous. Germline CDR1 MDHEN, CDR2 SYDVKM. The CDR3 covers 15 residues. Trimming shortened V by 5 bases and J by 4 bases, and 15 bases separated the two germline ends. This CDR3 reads CASSPRGLQYNEQFF. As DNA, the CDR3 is TGTGCCAGCAGTCCAAGAGGTCTACAATACAATGAGCAGTTCTTC. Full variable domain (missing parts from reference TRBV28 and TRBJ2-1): DVKVTQSSRYLVKRTGEKVFLECVQDMDHENMFWYRQDPGLGLRLIYFSYDVKMKEKGDIPEGYSVSREKKERFSLILESASTNQTSMYLCASSPRGLQYNEQFFGPGTRLTVL.

CDR3 residues: CASSQRKSGSDGYTF. The CDR3 nucleotides are TGTGCCAGCAGCCAAAGGAAGTCCGGGAGCGATGGCTACACCTTC. The chain combines TRBV7-2 with TRBJ1-2; D not resolved. The V gene lost 5 bases and the J gene lost 6 bases, with 19 bases spanning the gap. The V gene's germline CDR1 is SGHTA and CDR2 FQGNSA. The CDR3 contains 15 residues.

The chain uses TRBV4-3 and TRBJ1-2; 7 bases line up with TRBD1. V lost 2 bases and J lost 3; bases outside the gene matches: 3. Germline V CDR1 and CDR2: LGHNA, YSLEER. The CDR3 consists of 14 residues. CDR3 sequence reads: CASSQQDRDYGYTF. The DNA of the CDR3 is TGCGCCAGCAGCCAACAAGACAGGGACTATGGCTACACCTTC.

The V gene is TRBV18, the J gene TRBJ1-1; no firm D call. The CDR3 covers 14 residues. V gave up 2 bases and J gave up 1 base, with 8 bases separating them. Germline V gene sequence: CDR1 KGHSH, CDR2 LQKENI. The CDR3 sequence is CASSPGRTNTEAFF. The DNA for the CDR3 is TGTGCCAGCTCACCAGGTAGGACGAACACTGAAGCTTTCTTT.

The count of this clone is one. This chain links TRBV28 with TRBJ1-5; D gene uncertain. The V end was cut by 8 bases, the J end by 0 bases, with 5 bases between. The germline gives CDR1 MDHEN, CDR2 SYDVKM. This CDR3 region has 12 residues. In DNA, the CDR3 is TGTGCCAGCCACAGTAGCAATCAGCCCCAGCATTTT. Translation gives CASHSSNQPQHF.